Listed below are T cell receptor beta chains from one sample, sequenced in a study of CD8+ T cells in alopecia areata. TCRdb keeps only in-frame clones here, not all; method: immunoSEQ multiplex PCR. The table includes some 160,000 clones, about three fifths detected once. Source: CD4+ T cells sorted from blood, taken at week 4, from a patient treated with tofacitinib. Receptors originate from a human donor with alopecia areata. CDR3s include the opening cysteine and the closing phenylalanine or tryptophan. A D gene is named only where the DNA matches it firmly. The listing skips clone size in some rows; elsewhere it reads once, few, many or a size class.

j_gene	v_gene	d_gene	abundance	len	CDR3nt	CDR3aa
TRBJ2-5	TRBV29-1	NA	few	13	TGCAGCGTTACGGACAGCTTCCAAGAGACCCAGTACTTC	CSVTDSFQETQYF
TRBJ2-5	TRBV7-2	NA	NA	14	TGTGCCAGCAGCTTAGCGGGCTCCCAAGAGACCCAGTACTTC	CASSLAGSQETQYF
TRBJ1-4	TRBV5-1	NA	NA	15	TGCGCCAGCAGCTTGCAGCAGGCGGCGTGGGAAAAACTGTTTTTT	CASSLQQAAWEKLFF
TRBJ1-6	TRBV30	TRBD1	NA	14	TGTGCCTGGAAAACCGGGACAGGGATTTCACCCCTCCACTTT	CAWKTGTGISPLHF
TRBJ1-1	TRBV9	NA	NA	13	TGTGCCAGCAGCGTAGTTTACAACACTGAAGCTTTCTTT	CASSVVYNTEAFF
TRBJ2-3	TRBV6-5	TRBD1	NA	15	TGTGCCAGCAGCTCAGGACAGGGGGCAAGAGATACGCAGTATTTT	CASSSGQGARDTQYF
TRBJ2-3	TRBV29-1	TRBD2	NA	17	TGCAGCGTTGAAGATCCCCTAGCGGGGGGGCGGGCAGATACGCAGTATTTT	CSVEDPLAGGRADTQYF
TRBJ2-1	TRBV9	NA	NA	15	TGTGCCAGCAGCCCCGCCGGGGGATCCTACAATGAGCAGTTCTTC	CASSPAGGSYNEQFF
TRBJ2-5	TRBV29-1	NA	NA	13	TGCAGCGTTGAAGCTAGTCCGGCAGAGACCCAGTACTTC	CSVEASPAETQYF
TRBJ2-7	TRBV4-3	NA	NA	14	TGCGCCAGCAGCCACACACGGGGGCACTACGAGCAGTACTTC	CASSHTRGHYEQYF
TRBJ1-5	TRBV30	TRBD1	NA	13	TGTGCCTGGAGTGTACAGGGGCCAGAGCCCCAGCATTTT	CAWSVQGPEPQHF
TRBJ2-1	TRBV7-9	TRBD1	NA	15	TGTGCCAGCAGCCCGAGGACAGGGGGCTACAATGAGCAGTTCTTC	CASSPRTGGYNEQFF
TRBJ2-3	TRBV15	NA	NA	14	TGTGCCACCAGCAGAGGTCCAGGCGCAGATACGCAGTATTTT	CATSRGPGADTQYF
TRBJ2-5	TRBV5-1	TRBD1	NA	13	TGCGCCAGCAGCACTGGACAGGAGGAGACCCAGTACTTC	CASSTGQEETQYF
TRBJ1-5	TRBV27	TRBD1	many	14	TGTGCCAGAGAGACAGGGTTTTGCAATCAGCCCCAGCATTTT	CARETGFCNQPQHF
TRBJ2-3	TRBV30	TRBD2	NA	15	TGTGCCTGGAGGGTACTAGCGGGGGGGCCAGATACGCAGTATTTT	CAWRVLAGGPDTQYF
TRBJ2-5	TRBV29-1	NA	NA	14	TGCAGCGTTGAAGGGGGCCCACACCAAGAGACCCAGTACTTC	CSVEGGPHQETQYF
TRBJ1-6	TRBV5-4	TRBD1	NA	14	TGTGCCAGCAGCTGGGACAGGGACCCTTCACCCCTCCACTTT	CASSWDRDPSPLHF
TRBJ2-7	TRBV7-2	NA	few	13	TGTGCCAGCAGCTTTGGAAACACCTACGAGCAGTACTTC	CASSFGNTYEQYF
TRBJ1-4	TRBV30	TRBD1	NA	12	TGTGCCTGGGGACAGGGTTCTGAAAAACTGTTTTTT	CAWGQGSEKLFF
TRBJ1-6	TRBV4-2	NA	NA	15	TGTGCCAGCAGCAGGGCGGTCGGCGAGAATTCACCCCTCCACTTT	CASSRAVGENSPLHF
TRBJ1-6	TRBV5-1	TRBD1	few	14	TGCGCCAGCAGCCCGACAGGGGACCATTCACCCCTCCACTTT	CASSPTGDHSPLHF
TRBJ2-7	TRBV9	TRBD1	few	15	TGTGCCAGCAACCGGGCGGGGACAGGGACCTACGAGCAGTACTTC	CASNRAGTGTYEQYF
TRBJ2-1	TRBV20-1	NA	NA	11	TGCAGTGCCTGGACAGCCAATGAGCAGTTCTTC	CSAWTANEQFF
TRBJ2-7	TRBV2	NA	NA	11	TGTGCCAGCAGAGGCGCCTACGAGCAGTACTTC	CASRGAYEQYF
TRBJ2-7	TRBV30	NA	NA	13	TGTGCCTGGAGTCCGGCGGGCCCCTACGAGCAGTACTTC	CAWSPAGPYEQYF
TRBJ2-2	TRBV30	TRBD1	NA	14	TGTGCTTGGAAAGGGACAGTGTACACCGGGGAGCTGTTTTTT	CAWKGTVYTGELFF
TRBJ2-5	TRBV9	TRBD2	NA	17	TGTGCCAGCAGTGATGGTCCGACGGGGGGGCCGGAAGGGACCCAGTACTTC	CASSDGPTGGPEGTQYF
TRBJ1-5	TRBV7-9	NA	NA	13	TGTGCCAGCAGCTTGGCGGCCAATCAGCCCCAGCATTTT	CASSLAANQPQHF
TRBJ2-1	TRBV29-1	TRBD2	few	15	TGCAGCGTTCGCCCTGGACTAGCGGCCTACAATGAGCAGTTCTTC	CSVRPGLAAYNEQFF
TRBJ2-3	TRBV5-1	NA	NA	14	TGCGCCAGCAGCGCGGACAGAGCCACGGATACGCAGTATTTT	CASSADRATDTQYF
TRBJ1-1	TRBV6-5	NA	NA	15	TGTGCCAGCAGTTACTCGAGGGGGGCAAACACTGAAGCTTTCTTT	CASSYSRGANTEAFF
TRBJ1-3	TRBV30	NA	NA	13	TGTGCCTGGAGTAGCGTCTCTGGAAACACCATATATTTT	CAWSSVSGNTIYF
TRBJ2-7	TRBV13	NA	once	13	TGTGCCAGCAGCCGAGGTCGGTTCGTCGAGCAGTACTTC	CASSRGRFVEQYF
TRBJ2-1	TRBV6-5	NA	NA	15	TGTGCCAGCAGTTACTCAGCGGGCACCTACAATGAGCAGTTCTTC	CASSYSAGTYNEQFF
TRBJ1-5	TRBV10-2	NA	many	12	TGCGCCACCAGCAATAGCAATCAGCCCCAGCATTTT	CATSNSNQPQHF
TRBJ2-5	TRBV13	TRBD1	NA	13	TGTGCCAGCAGCCCCAGGGGGCTTGGGACCCAGTACTTC	CASSPRGLGTQYF
TRBJ1-1	TRBV7-2	NA	NA	14	TGTGCCAGCAGCTTAGGGACACTTAACACTGAAGCTTTCTTT	CASSLGTLNTEAFF
TRBJ2-7	TRBV7-9	NA	NA	11	TGTGCCAGCAGCCGGGGATACGAGCAGTACTTC	CASSRGYEQYF
TRBJ2-7	TRBV15	NA	few	16	TGTGCCACCAGCCCCTACCCCGGGGGGCTCTCCTACGAGCAGTACTTC	CATSPYPGGLSYEQYF
TRBJ2-3	TRBV5-1	TRBD2	NA	17	TGCGCCAGCAGCTTTGCGGCTAGCGGGGGCGGAGACGATACGCAGTATTTT	CASSFAASGGGDDTQYF
TRBJ1-1	TRBV18	NA	NA	13	TGTGCCAGCTCACCACATACGAACACTGAAGCTTTCTTT	CASSPHTNTEAFF
TRBJ2-6	TRBV29-1	TRBD1	NA	16	TGCAGCGTGCGGGGACAGGGGACGGCTGGGGCCAACGTCCTGACTTTC	CSVRGQGTAGANVLTF
TRBJ2-1	TRBV25-1	NA	NA	14	TGTGCCAGCAGTCTCCCCCAGGGGACCGGTGAGCAGTTCTTC	CASSLPQGTGEQFF
TRBJ2-5	TRBV7-9	NA	NA	16	TGTGCCAGCAGCTTAGGAGGCGGGGGCGGTGGAGAGACCCAGTACTTC	CASSLGGGGGGETQYF
TRBJ1-1	TRBV5-4	NA	few	13	TGTGCCAGCAGCTTATACAGAGGCACTGAAGCTTTCTTT	CASSLYRGTEAFF
TRBJ2-1	TRBV12-5	TRBD1	NA	14	TGTGCTAGTGGTAGACAGGGGGCCTACAATGAGCAGTTCTTC	CASGRQGAYNEQFF
TRBJ1-5	TRBV18	NA	NA	15	TGTGCCAGCTCACCAAACCAGGATAGCAATCAGCCCCAGCATTTT	CASSPNQDSNQPQHF
TRBJ1-2	TRBV4-3	TRBD1	NA	19	TGCGCCAGCAGCCAAGATGGTCTCGGGACAGGGGGCCTCATAAATGGCTACACCTTC	CASSQDGLGTGGLINGYTF
TRBJ1-2	TRBV30	NA	few	13	TGTGCCGACGGGACCGTCTCGAACTATGGCTACACCTTC	CADGTVSNYGYTF
TRBJ1-6	TRBV5-1	NA	few	15	TGCGCCAGCAGCCCGGGACTGGAGTTGGGGTCACCCCTCCACTTT	CASSPGLELGSPLHF
TRBJ2-4	TRBV7-2	NA	NA	15	TGTGCCAGCGGGACACAACGCATAGCCAAAAACATTCAGTACTTC	CASGTQRIAKNIQYF
TRBJ2-1	TRBV29-1	NA	few	12	TGCAGCGTTGGGGGGGTTCGTAATGAGCAGTTCTTC	CSVGGVRNEQFF
TRBJ2-4	TRBV4-3	TRBD2	NA	15	TGCGCCAGCAGCCAAGGACTAGCGACCAAAAACATTCAGTACTTC	CASSQGLATKNIQYF